The clone carrying this TCR beta chain was counted between two and nine times. TCRdb keeps only in-frame clones here, not all; method: immunoSEQ multiplex PCR. Of 21,000 or so clones listed, 85% are singletons. V was pared by 8 bases and J by 2 bases, with 5 bases between. The germline gives CDR1 LNHDA, CDR2 SQIVND (reference sequence). The CDR3 has 11 amino acids. This sample was included in a study of control samples from healthy donors and cancer patients. The specimen sequenced was PBMCs. This sequence was found in a man between 60 and 75 years old with head and neck cancer. The chain carries TRBV19 and TRBJ2-3, with D hard to call. CDR3 protein: CASQDTDTQYF. The CDR3 region has the DNA TGTGCCAGTCAAGACACAGATACGCAGTATTTT.